This is a list of T cell receptor beta chains from one sample in a study of T cells after yellow fever vaccination. TCRdb re-analysed the 5' RACE reads in MiXCR, keeping a single row per CDR3 protein. The sample consists of 450,000 to 650,000 distinct CDR3 sequences, just over 20% of them appearing once. Source: PBMCs, taken around 3 weeks after the first yellow fever vaccination. The origin of the receptors is a man younger than 35 who received the YFV17D yellow fever vaccine. The conserved cysteine and the conserved F or W are not part of the CDR3 here. Each record gives: clone size, V gene, CDR3 protein. Clone size is shown for a subset of rows, as once, few, many or a class of expanded clone.

clone size: .; V gene: TRBV12-3/TRBV12-4; CDR3 protein: ASSRDRGADTQY
clone size: .; V gene: TRBV4-3; CDR3 protein: ASSQEDLREVTEAF
clone size: .; V gene: TRBV15; CDR3 protein: ATSLGYAGTLYEQY
clone size: .; V gene: TRBV4-1; CDR3 protein: ASSQDPWGPLTDTQY
clone size: many; V gene: TRBV4-3; CDR3 protein: ASSQVAGGREAQY
clone size: .; V gene: TRBV5-1; CDR3 protein: ASSRRGQQETQY
clone size: .; V gene: TRBV9; CDR3 protein: ASSRSGDRYQPQH
clone size: few; V gene: TRBV29-1; CDR3 protein: SVEDRFNEQF
clone size: many; V gene: TRBV7-9; CDR3 protein: ASSLQGDGYNEQF
clone size: few; V gene: TRBV6-5; CDR3 protein: ASSPGWDTQY
clone size: few; V gene: TRBV7-9; CDR3 protein: ASSLVGRNYGYT
clone size: many; V gene: TRBV4-3; CDR3 protein: ASSQDFAGYNSPLH
clone size: .; V gene: TRBV7-6; CDR3 protein: ASSSGQGREKLF
clone size: few; V gene: TRBV20-1; CDR3 protein: SARARETQY
clone size: few; V gene: TRBV4-1; CDR3 protein: ASSQDPGSNGYT
clone size: many; V gene: TRBV5-1; CDR3 protein: ASSWGGRPDSGNTIY
clone size: .; V gene: TRBV7-2; CDR3 protein: ASSTGTSGFSTDTQY
clone size: few; V gene: TRBV5-4; CDR3 protein: ASSLDAPGVDEKLF
clone size: .; V gene: TRBV6-5; CDR3 protein: ASSYSGQANTEAF
clone size: few; V gene: TRBV14; CDR3 protein: ASSQVPTNTGELF
clone size: .; V gene: TRBV11-3; CDR3 protein: ASSLGDRAGNTGELF
clone size: few; V gene: TRBV7-9; CDR3 protein: ASSSLEAAQY
clone size: .; V gene: TRBV18; CDR3 protein: ASSQFDRGVDQPQH
clone size: few; V gene: TRBV6-2/TRBV6-3; CDR3 protein: ASSKLEYNEQF
clone size: many; V gene: TRBV12-3/TRBV12-4; CDR3 protein: ASSLEGFSGNTIY
clone size: .; V gene: TRBV9; CDR3 protein: ASSVRDRAGYT
clone size: few; V gene: TRBV7-9; CDR3 protein: ASSPGLGHSPLH
clone size: few; V gene: TRBV20-1; CDR3 protein: SARLNTEAF
clone size: .; V gene: TRBV4-1; CDR3 protein: ASSHPFVGLDNEQF
clone size: .; V gene: TRBV12-3/TRBV12-4; CDR3 protein: ASSFLRFADTQY
clone size: few; V gene: TRBV6-5; CDR3 protein: ASSYSMASGGGSEQF